This T cell receptor (beta chain) appears in the sequencing data of a study of glioma-infiltrating T cells after dendritic cell vaccination. About the study: The vaccine used monocyte-derived dendritic cells pulsed overnight with autologous tumor lysate.

V lost 2 bases and J lost 3, with 8 bases in between. This CDR3 spans 13 amino acids. Germline CDR1 is SGHRS and CDR2 is YFSETQ. The primer mix had 60 V beta and 13 J beta primers. Sequenced by immunoSEQ multiplex PCR; TCRdb stores in-frame clones only, minus some. The table shows about 90,000 clones, with roughly four fifths occurring only once. Time point noted: after dendritic cell vaccination, including at tumor progression/relapse. The source is a human donor with glioblastoma. This sample comprised blood, obtained after dendritic cell vaccination. This chain joins TRBV5-1 and TRBJ1-1; D unclear. The CDR3 DNA is TGCGCCAGCAGCTTCTACCGGGACACTGAAGCTTTCTTT. Translation gives CASSFYRDTEAFF. The whole variable domain, filled in from reference TRBV5-1 and TRBJ1-1, reads KAGVTQTPRYLIKTRGQQVTLSCSPISGHRSVSWYQQTPGQGLQFLFEYFSETQRNKGNFPGRFSGRQFSNSRSEMNVSTLELGDSALYLCASSFYRDTEAFFGQGTRLTVV.